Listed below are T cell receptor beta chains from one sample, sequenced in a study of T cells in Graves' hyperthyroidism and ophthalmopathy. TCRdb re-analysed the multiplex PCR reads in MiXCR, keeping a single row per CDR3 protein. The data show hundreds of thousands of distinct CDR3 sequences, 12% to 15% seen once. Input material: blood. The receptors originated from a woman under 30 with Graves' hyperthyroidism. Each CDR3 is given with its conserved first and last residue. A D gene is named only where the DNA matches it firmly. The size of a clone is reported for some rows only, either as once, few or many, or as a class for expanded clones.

CDR3 protein: CASSQGWVSGRFANTGELFF
CDR3 DNA: TGCGCCAGCAGCCAAGGATGGGTTAGCGGGAGGTTCGCGAACACCGGGGAGCTGTTTTTT
V gene: TRBV4-3
clone size: few
J gene: TRBJ2-2
D gene: TRBD2

CDR3 protein: CASSTGTEKGNTIYF
CDR3 DNA: TGTGCCAGCAGCACCGGGACAGAGAAAGGAAACACCATATATTTT
V gene: TRBV12-3/TRBV12-4
clone size: few
J gene: TRBJ1-3
D gene: TRBD1

CDR3 protein: CALPGLANLYRYEQYF
CDR3 DNA: TGTGCCTTACCGGGACTAGCGAATCTTTACCGCTACGAGCAGTACTTC
V gene: TRBV28
clone size: many
J gene: TRBJ2-7
D gene: TRBD2

CDR3 protein: CASSLKVRGRYGYTF
CDR3 DNA: TGTGCCAGCAGTTTAAAGGTTCGGGGCCGCTATGGCTACACCTTC
V gene: TRBV12-3/TRBV12-4
clone size: few
J gene: TRBJ1-2
D gene: NA

CDR3 protein: CSAKQVTDTQYF
CDR3 DNA: TGCAGTGCTAAACAGGTTACAGATACGCAGTATTTT
V gene: TRBV20-1
clone size: NA
J gene: TRBJ2-3
D gene: NA

CDR3 protein: CASSPTNSGIYEQYF
CDR3 DNA: TGTGCCAGCAGTCCGACCAATAGCGGGATCTACGAGCAGTACTTC
V gene: TRBV6-1
clone size: few
J gene: TRBJ2-7
D gene: TRBD2

CDR3 protein: CASIKGGIGTDTQYF
CDR3 DNA: TGTGCCAGCATTAAGGGGGGAATCGGCACAGATACGCAGTATTTT
V gene: TRBV2
clone size: many
J gene: TRBJ2-3
D gene: NA

CDR3 protein: CASSYGRGWTEAFF
CDR3 DNA: TGTGCCAGCAGTTACGGGCGGGGGTGGACTGAAGCTTTCTTT
V gene: TRBV6-5
clone size: many
J gene: TRBJ1-1
D gene: NA

CDR3 protein: CASSLYPPDRVFAGNTIYF
CDR3 DNA: TGTGCCAGCAGTTTATACCCCCCCGACAGGGTATTCGCTGGAAACACCATATATTTT
V gene: TRBV27
clone size: NA
J gene: TRBJ1-3
D gene: TRBD1

CDR3 protein: CATTLGNEQFF
CDR3 DNA: TGTGCCACCACGTTGGGGAATGAGCAGTTCTTC
V gene: TRBV24-1
clone size: NA
J gene: TRBJ2-1
D gene: NA

CDR3 protein: CSVRGQKETQYF
CDR3 DNA: TGCAGCGTGAGAGGGCAAAAAGAGACCCAGTACTTC
V gene: TRBV29-1
clone size: few
J gene: TRBJ2-5
D gene: NA

CDR3 protein: CASSLREFGMGETQYF
CDR3 DNA: TGTGCCAGCAGCTTAAGGGAGTTCGGGATGGGAGAGACCCAGTACTTC
V gene: TRBV7-8
clone size: once
J gene: TRBJ2-5
D gene: NA

CDR3 protein: CASSLAGGPRPQHF
CDR3 DNA: TGTGCCAGCAGCCTCGCGGGGGGTCCGCGACCCCAGCATTTT
V gene: TRBV12-3/TRBV12-4
clone size: many
J gene: TRBJ1-5
D gene: NA

CDR3 protein: CASSQELARYNEQFF
CDR3 DNA: TGCGCCAGCAGCCAGGAACTAGCCCGGTACAATGAGCAGTTCTTC
V gene: TRBV4-3
clone size: few
J gene: TRBJ2-1
D gene: NA

CDR3 protein: CAIDGDSHTDTQYF
CDR3 DNA: TGTGCCATCGATGGGGACAGTCACACAGATACGCAGTATTTT
V gene: TRBV6-1
clone size: many
J gene: TRBJ2-3
D gene: TRBD1

CDR3 protein: CASSLGDFGLQDEQYF
CDR3 DNA: TGTGCCAGCAGTTTAGGGGATTTCGGACTGCAGGACGAGCAGTACTTC
V gene: TRBV12-3/TRBV12-4
clone size: NA
J gene: TRBJ2-7
D gene: NA